This T cell receptor beta chain was retrieved from a study of glioma-infiltrating T cells. Study information: Low-grade gliomas were grade II; glioblastomas were grade IV at initial diagnosis.

Using RNA template, CDR3s of TCR alpha and beta were amplified with iRepertoire arm-PCR. Input was about 85-400 ng of tissue mRNA or PBMC total RNA. TCRdb itself ran the multiplex PCR reads through MiXCR, one entry per CDR3 protein. The table shows around 390,000 distinct CDR3 sequences, with 41% occurring only once. This clonotype has at least ten counts. The antigen is not known. Study-wide results and limits: Only very few CDR3 sequences appeared in both tissue and blood.

Sample: glioma tissue, nonneoplastic brain tissue, or PBMCs (not recorded which). The receptor was isolated from a human donor with low-grade glioma or glioblastoma, undergoing nonglioma brain surgery, or in good health (not recorded which).

The CDR3 sequence is CASSHPGIYEQYF. In DNA form, the CDR3 reads TGTGCCAGCAGTCATCCCGGGATCTACGAGCAGTACTTC. The chain joins TRBV25-1 to TRBJ2-7, with D possibly being TRBD2 (5 bases). The V gene lost 5 bases and the J gene lost 3 bases, with 11 bases spanning the gap. Looked up from germline, CDR1 is MGHDK and CDR2 is SYGVNS. The CDR3 sequence is 13 residues long.